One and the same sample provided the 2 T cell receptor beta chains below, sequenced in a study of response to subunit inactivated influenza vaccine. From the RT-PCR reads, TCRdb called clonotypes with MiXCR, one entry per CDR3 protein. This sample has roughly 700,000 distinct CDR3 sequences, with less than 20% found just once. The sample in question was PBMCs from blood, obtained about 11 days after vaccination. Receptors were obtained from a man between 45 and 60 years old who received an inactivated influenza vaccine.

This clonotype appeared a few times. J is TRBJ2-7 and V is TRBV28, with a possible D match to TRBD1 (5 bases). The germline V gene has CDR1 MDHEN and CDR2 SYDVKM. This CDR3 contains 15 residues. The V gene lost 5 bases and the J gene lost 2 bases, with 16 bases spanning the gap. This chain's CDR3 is CASSDPTVGPYEQYF. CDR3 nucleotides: TGTGCCAGCAGTGATCCCACGGTGGGGCCCTACGAGCAGTACTTC.

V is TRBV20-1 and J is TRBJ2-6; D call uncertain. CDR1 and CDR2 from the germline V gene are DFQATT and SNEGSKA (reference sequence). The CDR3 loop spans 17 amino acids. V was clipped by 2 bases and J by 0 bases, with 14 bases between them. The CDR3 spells CSARLTSPRSGANVLTF. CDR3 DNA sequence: TGCAGTGCTAGACTAACCTCCCCGCGCTCTGGGGCCAACGTCCTGACTTTC.